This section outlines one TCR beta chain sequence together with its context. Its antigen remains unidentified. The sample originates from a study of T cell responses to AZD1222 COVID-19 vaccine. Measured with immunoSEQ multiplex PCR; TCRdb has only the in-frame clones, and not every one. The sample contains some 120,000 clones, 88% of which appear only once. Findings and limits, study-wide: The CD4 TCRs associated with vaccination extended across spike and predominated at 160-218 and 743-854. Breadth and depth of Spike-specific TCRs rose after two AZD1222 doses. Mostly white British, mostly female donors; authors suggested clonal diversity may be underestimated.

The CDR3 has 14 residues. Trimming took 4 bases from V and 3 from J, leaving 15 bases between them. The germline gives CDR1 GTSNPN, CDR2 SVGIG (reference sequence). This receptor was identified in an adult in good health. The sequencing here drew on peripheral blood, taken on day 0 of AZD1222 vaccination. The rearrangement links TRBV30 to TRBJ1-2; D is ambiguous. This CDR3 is CAWNLAGRYYGYTF. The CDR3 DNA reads TGTGCCTGGAACCTGGCAGGTAGATACTATGGCTACACCTTC. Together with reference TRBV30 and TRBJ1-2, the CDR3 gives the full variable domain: SQTIHQWPATLVQPVGSPLSLECTVEGTSNPNLYWYRQAAGRGLQLLFYSVGIGQISSEVPQNLSASRPQDRQFILSSKKLLLSDSGFYLCAWNLAGRYYGYTFGSGTRLTVV.